The 17 T cell receptor beta chains below come from one sample, sequenced in a study of neurological immune-mediated disorders. TCRdb re-called the 5' RACE reads through MiXCR, storing one row per CDR3 protein. Altogether roughly 100,000 distinct CDR3 sequences are present, around 3.5% being singletons, with the ten largest covering around 3.1%. Material: PBMCs. The receptors here all came from a woman aged 45 to 65 with multiple sclerosis.

This clonotype was recorded many times. V usage is TRBV12-3 or TRBV12-4 and J usage is TRBJ1-2; unclear D gene. Trimming took 10 bases from V and 5 from J, leaving 14 bases between them. The CDR3 extends over 12 amino acids. The DNA of the CDR3 is TGTGCCACCCGCACGTTGGGGTATGGCTACACCTTC. It is translated as CATRTLGYGYTF.

This clonotype was seen repeatedly, ten times or more. The chain is built from TRBV29-1 and TRBJ1-2, with 7 bases lining up with TRBD1. This CDR3 has 12 residues. Looked up from germline, CDR1 is SQVTM and CDR2 is ANQGSEA. V lost 7 bases to trimming and J lost 7 bases; unmatched junction nucleotides: 9. CDR3 sequence: CSASTGDRGYTF. As DNA, the CDR3 is TGCAGCGCTAGTACAGGGGATCGTGGCTACACCTTC. Looking up the rest from reference TRBV29-1 and TRBJ1-2 gives the full variable domain: SAVISQKPSRDICQRGTSLTIQCQVDSQVTMMFWYRQQPGQSLTLIATANQGSEATYESGFVIDKFPISRPNLTFSTLTVSNMSPEDSSIYLCSASTGDRGYTFGSGTRLTVV.

The V and J genes are TRBV19 and TRBJ2-1, with 12 bases fitting TRBD2. CDR3 size: 16 residues. V dropped 5 bases and J dropped 2; count of bases not matched to a gene: 4. Germline V lookup: CDR1 LNHDA, CDR2 SQIVND (reference sequence). The CDR3 spells CASSPSSGGAYNEQFF. As DNA, the CDR3 is TGTGCCAGTAGTCCGTCTAGCGGGGGGGCCTACAATGAGCAGTTCTTC.

This clonotype was seen at least ten times. An end of the junction does not agree with germline; a read error may underlie this. The gene calls are TRBV7-7 and TRBJ1-3; 7 bases fit TRBD1. The length of the CDR3 is 15 residues. Looked up from germline, CDR1 is SSHAT and CDR2 is FNYEAQ (reference sequence). The CDR3 DNA follows: TGTGCTAGCAGTCGCGGGACAGCCTCTGGAAACACCATATATTTT. Its translation is CASSRGTASGNTIYF.

The sample holds many counts of this clonotype. The rearrangement joins TRBV6-2 or TRBV6-3 to TRBJ1-2, with TRBD1 as a possible D gene (6 bases). The CDR3 length is 14 residues. The V end lost 4 bases, the J end lost 2 bases, and 11 bases lay between the germline ends. Germline V gene lookup returns CDR1 MNHEY and CDR2 SVGEGT. In DNA form, the CDR3 reads TGTGCCAGCAGTTTCGGGCAGGGGAACTATGGCTACACCTTC. Protein: CASSFGQGNYGYTF.

This clonotype was seen many times. The chain recombines TRBV5-6 with TRBJ2-5, with 10 bases matching TRBD2. There are 14 residues in the CDR3. CDR1 and CDR2 (germline): SGHDT, YYEEEE. After removal of 0 bases from V and 4 bases from J, the junction contained 0 bases not matched to a gene. DNA for the CDR3: TGTGCCAGCAGCTTGGGGACTAGCGGAGAGACCCAGTACTTC. The encoded protein is CASSLGTSGETQYF.

This clonotype has at least ten counts. This rearrangement joins TRBV24-1 to TRBJ2-1, with D hard to call. The CDR3 is 13 residues long. The V end was cut by 7 bases, the J end by 3 bases, with 9 bases between. CDR1 and CDR2 (germline): KGHDR, SFDVKD. CDR3 bases: TGTGCCACCAGGCCGACGGGCTACAATGAGCAGTTCTTC. This gives the protein CATRPTGYNEQFF.

This clonotype has at least ten counts. The V gene is TRBV15, the J gene TRBJ2-6; 8 bases agree with TRBD1. The germline V gene encodes CDR1 LNHNV and CDR2 YYDKDF (reference sequence). The ends lost 0 bases at V and 0 bases at J; junction bases unmatched: 7. The length of the CDR3 is 19 residues. The CDR3 is CATSRDADRAYSGANVLTF. As DNA, the CDR3 is TGTGCCACCAGCAGAGATGCGGACAGGGCCTACTCTGGGGCCAACGTCCTGACTTTC.

This clonotype was counted many times. A junction end diverges from the germline sequence, so it may reflect a read error. The V and J genes are TRBV6-1 and TRBJ1-2; D uncertain. The CDR3 totals 13 residues. The V gene's germline CDR1 is MNHNS and CDR2 SASEGT. CDR3 bases: TGTGCCAGCAGAGAAGGGTTAATAGGTGGCTACACCTTC. As protein: CASREGLIGGYTF.

The genes are TRBV12-3 or TRBV12-4 and TRBJ1-4; no reliable D call. Deletions cut 6 bases from V and 2 bases from J, with 10 bases between. The CDR3 has 14 amino acids. CDR3 in amino acids: CASRSLATNEKLFF. The DNA of the CDR3 is TGTGCCAGCAGGTCCCTGGCGACTAATGAAAAACTGTTTTTT.

There are many counts of this clonotype. One end of the junction is discordant with germline, which a read error may explain. The V call is TRBV7-7, the J call TRBJ2-1, with TRBD2 matching over 14 bases. Germline assignment: CDR1 SSHAT and CDR2 FNYEAQ (reference sequence). The CDR3 has 15 amino acids. The CDR3 nucleotides read TGTGCTAGCAGCCTGGGACTAGCGGGGGTATCTGAGCAGTTCTTC. It specifies CASSLGLAGVSEQFF.

This clonotype was seen ten or more times. This sequence joins TRBV12-5 and TRBJ1-1; D unresolved. V lost 0 bases to trimming and J lost 4 bases, with 6 bases between them. The CDR3 has 13 residues. Germline values: CDR1 LGHNT, CDR2 FRNRAP. The CDR3 sequence: CASGLVQSTEAFF. As DNA, the CDR3 is TGTGCTAGTGGTTTGGTACAGTCCACTGAAGCTTTCTTT.

This clonotype was detected ten times or more. The chain carries TRBV20-1 and TRBJ1-5; tentatively, D is TRBD1 (5 bases). The CDR3 is 15 amino acids. V was trimmed by 5 bases and J by 4 bases, leaving 18 bases between them. The germline V gene encodes CDR1 DFQATT and CDR2 SNEGSKA (reference sequence). The CDR3 sequence: CSAQIGAGLNQPQHF. Here the CDR3 DNA reads TGCAGTGCTCAAATTGGGGCAGGTCTTAATCAGCCCCAGCATTTT.

This clonotype was seen at least ten times. This rearrangement joins TRBV5-1 to TRBJ2-7; 8 nucleotides align to TRBD1. Germline CDR1 SGHRS, CDR2 YFSETQ. After removal of 4 bases from V and 2 bases from J, the junction contained 5 bases not matched to a gene. The CDR3 spans 14 residues. This CDR3 is CASSPDRGPYEQYF. The CDR3 region has the DNA TGCGCCAGCAGCCCAGACAGGGGACCCTACGAGCAGTACTTC.

This clonotype was counted ten times or more. This sequence joins TRBV12-3 or TRBV12-4 and TRBJ1-4; no definite D call. V lost 4 bases and J 4 bases, leaving 10 bases between the germline ends. The CDR3 totals 14 residues. The CDR3 here is CASSSLDLNEKLFF. CDR3 coding DNA: TGTGCCAGCAGTTCCCTGGACCTTAATGAAAAACTGTTTTTT.

This clonotype was observed at least ten times. V is TRBV15 and J is TRBJ1-6; 11 nucleotides align to TRBD1. The CDR3 is made up of 15 amino acids. The germline V gene has CDR1 LNHNV and CDR2 YYDKDF (reference sequence). Trimming cost V 1 base and J 9 bases; bases outside gene matches: 2. The CDR3 coding sequence is TGTGCCACCAGCAGAGTGGGGACAGGGGGTTCACCCCTCCACTTT. Its protein is CATSRVGTGGSPLHF.

This clonotype showed up many times. V usage is TRBV4-1 and J usage is TRBJ1-1, with D maybe TRBD1 (5 bases). CDR1 and CDR2 from the germline V gene are MGHRA and YSYEKL. V gave up 4 bases and J gave up 10 bases, with 13 bases separating them. The CDR3 consists of 12 residues. Here the CDR3 reads CASSPEGRGAFF. The CDR3 nucleotides are TGCGCCAGCAGCCCCGAGGGGAGGGGAGCTTTCTTT.